The T cell receptor beta chain under discussion was sequenced for a study of B cell selection in AIRE deficiency. Per the original methods: Pooled Tregs gave around 5.6x10^4 patient and 1x10^5 or so donor TCRbeta sequences. Assay used: immunoSEQ multiplex PCR; TCRdb lists only in-frame clones, some missing. V and J calls and clone size are those listed in that table; D and trimming were worked out from the DNA. The table records roughly 14,000 clones, 93% of them present only once. Regulatory T cells were sorted as CD4+CD25hiCD127low/negative cells. V shed 6 bases and J 10 bases; nucleotides not matched to a gene: 7. This CDR3 is built from 12 residues. In germline, CDR1 is MDHEN, CDR2 SYDVKM. Study-wide results and limits: About 30.6% of healthy-donor shared Treg TCRbeta sequences appeared in patient Tconv cells.

Concerning this clone itself: What it recognizes is unknown.

V is TRBV28 and J is TRBJ1-1, with 8 bases aligning to TRBD1. This TCR was recovered from a human donor with AIRE deficiency. Sequenced input: Tregs sorted from PBMCs. Written as DNA, the CDR3 is TGTGCCAGCAGAATAGACAGGGGAGGAGCTTTCTTT. This sequence encodes CASRIDRGGAFF.